Each of the 31 T cell receptor beta chains below was sequenced from the same sample in a study of radiotherapy plus CTLA-4 blockade in lung cancer. Sequencing was performed with immunoSEQ multiplex PCR; in TCRdb, only in-frame clones are kept and a portion is missing. The data hold around 130,000 clones, with 90% observed a single time. The sample consisted of peripheral blood, taken from a patient treated with radiotherapy plus ipilimumab. The receptors were sampled from a human donor with non-small cell lung cancer that progressed on radiotherapy plus ipilimumab.

This chain uses TRBV30 with TRBJ1-1, with TRBD1 identical over 9 bases. Germline V gene sequence: CDR1 GTSNPN, CDR2 SVGIG (reference sequence). V shed 2 bases, J shed 0 bases, and the junction held 10 bases outside the gene matches. CDR3 size: 17 residues. The CDR3 protein is CAWSITGGRTMNTEAFF. CDR3 nucleotide sequence: TGTGCCTGGAGTATCACAGGGGGCCGCACCATGAACACTGAAGCTTTCTTT. The entire variable domain, with the rest obtained from reference TRBV30 and TRBJ1-1, is as follows: SQTIHQWPATLVQPVGSPLSLECTVEGTSNPNLYWYRQAAGRGLQLLFYSVGIGQISSEVPQNLSASRPQDRQFILSSKKLLLSDSGFYLCAWSITGGRTMNTEAFFGQGTRLTVV.

This clone was counted once. V is TRBV6-5 and J is TRBJ2-5, with TRBD1 matching over 10 bases. Germline V gives CDR1 MNHEY, CDR2 SVGAGI. The CDR3 totals 15 residues. J was trimmed by 5 bases and V by 6 bases; bases with no gene match: 9. CDR3 protein: CASSGPGQGWETQYF. CDR3 bases: TGTGCCAGCAGCGGTCCGGGACAGGGGTGGGAGACCCAGTACTTC.

The chain recombines TRBV5-8 with TRBJ2-5; D is unresolved. CDR3 size: 13 residues. Between the trimmed V and J ends, which lost 0 bases and 4 bases, there was a span of 7 bases. The V gene's germline CDR1 is SGHTS and CDR2 YDEGEE. CDR3 in amino acids: CASSLVRRETQYF. As DNA, the CDR3 is TGTGCCAGCAGCTTGGTCAGGCGAGAGACCCAGTACTTC.

The chain recombines TRBV2 with TRBJ1-4; D is unresolved. Germline values: CDR1 SNHLY, CDR2 FYNNEI. The CDR3 is made up of 16 amino acids. V gave up 6 bases and J gave up 3 bases, with 17 bases separating them. The CDR3 DNA is TGTGCCAGCAGGGCTACCGTCCTTAACTCTAATGAAAAACTGTTTTTT. Protein: CASRATVLNSNEKLFF.

The genes are TRBV6-6 and TRBJ2-7; no definite D call. The CDR3 has 12 amino acids. From germline, CDR1 is MNHNY and CDR2 SVGAGI (reference sequence). V lost 8 bases to trimming and J lost 2 bases, with 10 bases between them. This CDR3 reads CASRSPAYEQYF. As DNA, the CDR3 is TGTGCCAGCCGATCACCGGCCTACGAGCAGTACTTC.

Only one count was recorded for this clone. The V and J genes are TRBV6-5 and TRBJ2-5; D is unresolved. The CDR3 is made up of 12 amino acids. CDR1 and CDR2 from the germline V gene are MNHEY and SVGAGI. The V and J ends lost 8 bases and 5 bases respectively, with 12 bases between them. The CDR3 sequence is CASSPSSETQYF. In DNA, the CDR3 is TGTGCCAGCTCTCCTTCTTCGGAGACCCAGTACTTC.

This chain connects TRBV2 to TRBJ1-3, with D maybe TRBD1 (5 bases). V lost 5 bases to trimming and J lost 4 bases, with 9 bases between them. This CDR3 has 13 residues. CDR1 and CDR2 (germline): SNHLY, FYNNEI. The CDR3 bases are TGTGCCAGCAGTTGGGACGGAGGAAACACCATATATTTT. Protein product: CASSWDGGNTIYF.

The CDR3: CASSPRGEDLSYNEQFF. The CDR3 nucleotides read TGTGCCAGCAGCCCCCGGGGGGAGGACCTCTCCTACAATGAGCAGTTCTTC. The gene calls are TRBV11-2 and TRBJ2-1, with 7 bases matching TRBD2. The length of the CDR3 is 17 residues. Germline lookup yields CDR1 SGHAT and CDR2 FQNNGV. J was trimmed by 0 bases and V by 5 bases; bases with no gene match: 10.

The V gene is TRBV5-4, the J gene TRBJ2-2, with D possibly being TRBD2 (6 bases). V lost 3 bases to trimming and J lost 2 bases, with 8 bases between them. The CDR3 has 14 amino acids. Germline V gene sequence: CDR1 SGHNT, CDR2 YYREEE (reference sequence). CDR3 coding DNA: TGTGCCAGCAGCTCGGAGGGAAACACCGGGGAGCTGTTTTTT. Translation gives CASSSEGNTGELFF.

The chain has TRBV29-1 and TRBJ2-7, with 10 positions matching TRBD2. Germline V CDR1 and CDR2: SQVTM, ANQGSEA. V was clipped by 7 bases and J by 6 bases; unmatched bases: 12. The CDR3 spans 14 residues. In nucleotides, the CDR3 is TGCAGCGCCGGTGTTCTAGCGGGAGAGGGCGAGCAGTACTTC. Residues: CSAGVLAGEGEQYF.

This clone was seen only once. In nucleotides, the CDR3 is TGTGCCAGTAGTATCCCCGGGACAGCTAACTATGGCTACACCTTC. It yields the protein CASSIPGTANYGYTF. This chain joins TRBV19 and TRBJ1-2; 7 bases fit TRBD1. The CDR3 covers 15 residues. Germline V gene data show CDR1 as LNHDA and CDR2 as SQIVND (reference sequence). J gave up 0 bases and V 3 bases, and 4 bases lay outside the gene matches.

This chain uses TRBV2 with TRBJ2-5; no definite D call. The J call is uncertain, as TRBJ2-7 better fits the DNA end. Germline values: CDR1 SNHLY, CDR2 FYNNEI. The CDR3 has 15 amino acids. Written as DNA, the CDR3 is TGTGCCAGCAGTGACTCCCAAACCTTTTCCTACGAGCAGTACTTC. This gives the protein CASSDSQTFSYEQYF.

The V call is TRBV7-6, the J call TRBJ2-5, with D possibly matching TRBD1 (6 bases). From germline, CDR1 is SGHVS and CDR2 FNYEAQ. The CDR3 covers 12 residues. Between the trimmed V and J ends, which lost 7 bases and 2 bases, there was a span of 8 bases. CDR3 amino acids: CASKTGQETQYF. For the CDR3, the DNA is TGTGCCAGCAAAACAGGGCAAGAGACCCAGTACTTC.

This clone was picked up one time. This chain links TRBV6-6 with TRBJ2-3; tentative D call: TRBD1 (5 bases). The germline V gene encodes CDR1 MNHNY and CDR2 SVGAGI (reference sequence). The V end was cut by 3 bases, the J end by 2 bases, with 9 bases between. The length of the CDR3 is 14 residues. Here the CDR3 reads CASSYLRATDTQYF. The CDR3 DNA is TGTGCCAGCAGTTATCTCAGGGCCACAGATACGCAGTATTTT.

CDR3 residues: CASSQGHEGGVGYEKLFF. CDR3 bases: TGTGCCAGCAGCCAAGGGCACGAGGGAGGGGTGGGTTATGAAAAACTGTTTTTT. The chain is built from TRBV4-2 and TRBJ1-4; maybe TRBD1 (5 bases). Germline V gives CDR1 LGHNA, CDR2 YNFKEQ. The CDR3 sequence is 18 residues long. Trimming shortened V by 1 base and J by 6 bases, and 21 bases separated the two germline ends.

The chain joins TRBV7-2 to TRBJ1-1; tentatively, D is TRBD1 (5 bases). With 5 bases removed from V and 2 bases from J, the gap between germline ends came to 18 bases. This CDR3 is built from 16 residues. Germline-derived CDR1 and CDR2 are SGHTA and FQGNSA. CDR3 in DNA: TGTGCCAGCAGCCACGATCGGGCAGGGATAAACACTGAAGCTTTCTTT. Translating gives CASSHDRAGINTEAFF. Together with reference TRBV7-2 and TRBJ1-1, the CDR3 gives the full variable domain: GAGVSQSPSNKVTEKGKDVELRCDPISGHTALYWYRQSLGQGLEFLIYFQGNSAPDKSGLPSDRFSAERTGGSVSTLTIQRTQQEDSAVYLCASSHDRAGINTEAFFGQGTRLTVV.

V usage is TRBV27 and J usage is TRBJ2-3; 9 bases agree with TRBD1. In germline, CDR1 is MNHEY, CDR2 SMNVEV (reference sequence). V dropped 6 bases and J dropped 10; count of bases not matched to a gene: 11. The CDR3 length is 14 residues. The CDR3 DNA follows: TGTGCCAGCAGCCAACCGGGACAGGGAAAAGCGCAGTATTTT. It encodes CASSQPGQGKAQYF.

This chain links TRBV7-9 with TRBJ2-6; tentatively, D is TRBD1 or TRBD2 (6 bases each). This CDR3 is 17 amino acids long. The V end lost 5 bases, the J end lost 0 bases, and 14 bases lay between the germline ends. Germline CDR1 and CDR2: SEHNR and FQNEAQ (reference sequence). The CDR3 nucleotides are TGTGCCAGCAGCCCGGCCGGAGGGGGCTCTGGGGCCAACGTCCTGACTTTC. This sequence encodes CASSPAGGGSGANVLTF.

The genes are TRBV6-1 and TRBJ1-3; TRBD1 is a possible D gene (5 bases). From germline, CDR1 is MNHNS and CDR2 SASEGT. Trimming removed 5 bases at V and 3 bases at J, with 14 bases between. There are 15 residues in the CDR3. CDR3 sequence reads: CASSIQGELGNTIYF. The CDR3 nucleotides read TGTGCCAGCAGTATCCAGGGAGAACTTGGAAACACCATATATTTT.

The chain employs TRBV6-5 and TRBJ1-1; D is possibly TRBD1 (6 bases). Trimming shortened V by 2 bases and J by 1 base, and 11 bases separated the two germline ends. Germline V lookup: CDR1 MNHEY, CDR2 SVGAGI. There are 15 residues in the CDR3. The CDR3 loop is CASSYSGGPNTEAFF. The DNA for the CDR3 is TGTGCCAGCAGTTACAGCGGGGGGCCGAACACTGAAGCTTTCTTT.

This chain connects TRBV2 to TRBJ2-5, with 9 bases fitting TRBD2. Germline trimming cut 7 bases from V and 2 bases from J; bases unmatched to any gene: 14. Germline loops: CDR1 SNHLY, CDR2 FYNNEI. CDR3 length: 17 residues. Here the CDR3 reads CASTASSLAGIQETQYF. In DNA form, the CDR3 reads TGTGCCAGCACTGCATCGTCCCTAGCGGGGATTCAAGAGACCCAGTACTTC.

The chain joins TRBV27 to TRBJ1-5; weak D call: TRBD1 (6 bases). The CDR3 spans 16 residues. Germline V CDR1 and CDR2: MNHEY, SMNVEV (reference sequence). The germline V and J ends were trimmed by 8 bases and 11 bases, with 28 bases remaining between them. CDR3 sequence reads: CASGDGTKKALGAQHF. The CDR3 nucleotides are TGTGCCAGCGGAGACGGGACAAAAAAGGCTCTAGGGGCCCAGCATTTT.

This clone was seen just once. The chain recombines TRBV6-6 with TRBJ1-5; 7 bases match TRBD1. J gave up 1 base and V 6 bases, and 6 bases lay outside the gene matches. CDR3 length: 15 residues. Germline lookup yields CDR1 MNHNY and CDR2 SVGAGI (reference sequence). The CDR3 spells CASRDRVQSNQPQHF. The CDR3 nucleotides read TGTGCCAGCAGAGACAGGGTCCAAAGCAATCAGCCCCAGCATTTT.

The chain links TRBV2 to TRBJ2-7; TRBD1 or TRBD2 may be the D gene (5 bases each). This CDR3 has 15 amino acids. CDR1 and CDR2 (germline): SNHLY, FYNNEI. V lost 6 bases to trimming and J lost 3 bases, with 18 bases between them. In DNA, the CDR3 is TGTGCCAGCAGGGTGGGACCCACAGTGGGCTACGAGCAGTACTTC. Translated: CASRVGPTVGYEQYF.

The chain's CDR3 is CASSLGTSWGDTQYF. The CDR3 DNA sequence: TGTGCCAGCAGCCTGGGGACTAGCTGGGGGGATACGCAGTATTTT. This rearrangement joins TRBV7-3 to TRBJ2-3; 9 bases match TRBD2. The CDR3 has 15 residues. Germline V gene sequence: CDR1 SGHTA, CDR2 FQGTGA. V trimming: 5 bases; J trimming: 6 bases; junction bases outside the gene matches: 9.

The chain is built from TRBV28 and TRBJ1-2, with unresolved D. The V and J ends lost 6 bases and 7 bases respectively, with 15 bases between them. The length of the CDR3 is 13 residues. Germline-derived CDR1 and CDR2 are MDHEN and SYDVKM. CDR3 loop: CASSQLGPFGYTF. DNA of the CDR3: TGTGCCAGCAGCCAACTAGGGCCTTTTGGCTACACCTTC.

The chain employs TRBV29-1 and TRBJ2-1; TRBD2 matches at 7 bases. The CDR3 is 12 residues long. The ends lost 3 bases at V and 12 bases at J; junction bases unmatched: 8. Germline V gene data show CDR1 as SQVTM and CDR2 as ANQGSEA. CDR3 DNA sequence: TGCAGCGTTGAGGGGGAGGGGCCTGGGCAGTTCTTC. Amino acid sequence: CSVEGEGPGQFF.

This clone occurred a few times. V is TRBV7-6 and J is TRBJ1-5, with TRBD1 identical over 7 bases. This CDR3 spans 15 amino acids. The V gene end was trimmed by 6 bases and the J gene end by 3 bases; junction bases not matched to a gene: 8. Germline V gene data show CDR1 as SGHVS and CDR2 as FNYEAQ. The CDR3 sequence: CASRFGTDHNQPQHF. The CDR3 bases are TGTGCCAGCAGATTTGGGACAGACCACAATCAGCCCCAGCATTTT.

The gene calls are TRBV27 and TRBJ2-3; 7 bases agree with TRBD2. J gave up 1 base and V 5 bases, and 6 bases lay outside the gene matches. Germline CDR1 reads MNHEY; CDR2 reads SMNVEV (reference sequence). The CDR3 is 15 residues long. The CDR3 DNA is TGTGCCAGCAGTGGTAGCGGGCTCCGCACAGATACGCAGTATTTT. Translation: CASSGSGLRTDTQYF.

Turning to this clone: The junction departs from the called germline gene at one end, perhaps through a read error. The chain is built from TRBV5-5 and TRBJ1-1; possibly TRBD1 for D (5 bases). The length of the CDR3 is 12 residues. The germline V gene has CDR1 SGHKS and CDR2 YYEKEE (reference sequence). As DNA, the CDR3 is TGTGCCAGCAGCTTGATGGGGGTGACAGCTCTCTTT. Translated: CASSLMGVTALF.

The chain combines TRBV5-1 with TRBJ2-5; perhaps TRBD2 as D (7 bases). Germline CDR1 is SGHRS and CDR2 is YFSETQ. V was cut by 5 bases and J by 2 bases, with 16 bases left in between. This CDR3 has 15 amino acids. The CDR3, as DNA: TGCGCCAGCAGTTTGACTGGGGGGGCACAAGAGACCCAGTACTTC. This codes for CASSLTGGAQETQYF. The full variable domain, completed using reference TRBV5-1 and TRBJ2-5, is KAGVTQTPRYLIKTRGQQVTLSCSPISGHRSVSWYQQTPGQGLQFLFEYFSETQRNKGNFPGRFSGRQFSNSRSEMNVSTLELGDSALYLCASSLTGGAQETQYFGPGTRLLVL.